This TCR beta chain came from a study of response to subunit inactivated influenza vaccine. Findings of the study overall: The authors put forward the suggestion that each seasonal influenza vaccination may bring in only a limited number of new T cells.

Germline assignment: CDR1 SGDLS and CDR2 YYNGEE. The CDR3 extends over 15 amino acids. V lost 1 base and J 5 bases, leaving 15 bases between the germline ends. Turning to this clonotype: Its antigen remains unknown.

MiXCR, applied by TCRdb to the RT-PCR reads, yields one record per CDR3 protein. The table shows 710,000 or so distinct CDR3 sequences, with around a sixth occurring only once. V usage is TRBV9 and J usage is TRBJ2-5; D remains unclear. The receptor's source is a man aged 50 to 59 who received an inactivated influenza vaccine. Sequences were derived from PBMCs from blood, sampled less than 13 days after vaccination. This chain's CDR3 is CASSVTVSRGETQYF. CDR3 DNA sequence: TGTGCCAGCAGCGTAACGGTATCTCGTGGTGAGACCCAGTACTTC.